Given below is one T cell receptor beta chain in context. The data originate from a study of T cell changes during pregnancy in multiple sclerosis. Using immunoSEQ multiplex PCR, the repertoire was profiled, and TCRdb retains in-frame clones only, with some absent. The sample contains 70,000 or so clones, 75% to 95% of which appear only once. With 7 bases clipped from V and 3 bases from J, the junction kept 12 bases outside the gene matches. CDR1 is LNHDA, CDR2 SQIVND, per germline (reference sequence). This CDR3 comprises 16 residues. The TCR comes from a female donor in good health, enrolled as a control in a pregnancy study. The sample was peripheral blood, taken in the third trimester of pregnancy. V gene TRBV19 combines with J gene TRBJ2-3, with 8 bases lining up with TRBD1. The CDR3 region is CASTLRAGGQTDTQYF. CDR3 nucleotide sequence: TGTGCCAGTACCCTTAGGGCAGGGGGCCAAACAGATACGCAGTATTTT.